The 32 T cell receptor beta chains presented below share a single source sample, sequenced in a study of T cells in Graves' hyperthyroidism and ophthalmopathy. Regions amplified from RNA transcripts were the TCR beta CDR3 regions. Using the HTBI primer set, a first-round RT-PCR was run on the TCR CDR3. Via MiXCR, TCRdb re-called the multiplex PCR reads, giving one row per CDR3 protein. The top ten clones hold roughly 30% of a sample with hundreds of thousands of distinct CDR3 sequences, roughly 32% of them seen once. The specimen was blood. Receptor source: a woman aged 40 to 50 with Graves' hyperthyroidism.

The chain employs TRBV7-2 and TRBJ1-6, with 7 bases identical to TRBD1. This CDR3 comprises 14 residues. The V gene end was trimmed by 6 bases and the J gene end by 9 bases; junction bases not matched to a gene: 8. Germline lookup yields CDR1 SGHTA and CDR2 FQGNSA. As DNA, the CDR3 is TGTGCCAGCAGTGCCAGACAGGGAGGTTCACCCCTCCACTTT. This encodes CASSARQGGSPLHF.

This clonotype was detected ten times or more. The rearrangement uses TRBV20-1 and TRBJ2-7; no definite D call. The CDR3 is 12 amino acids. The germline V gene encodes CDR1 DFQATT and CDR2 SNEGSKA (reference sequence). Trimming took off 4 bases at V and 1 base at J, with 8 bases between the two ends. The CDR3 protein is CSATEQSYEQYF. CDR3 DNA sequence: TGCAGTGCTACAGAACAGTCCTACGAGCAGTACTTC.

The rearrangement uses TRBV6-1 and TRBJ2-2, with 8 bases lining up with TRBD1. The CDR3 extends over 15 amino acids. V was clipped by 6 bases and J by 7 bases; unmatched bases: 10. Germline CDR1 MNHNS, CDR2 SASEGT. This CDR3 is CASSRTGHNGGELFF. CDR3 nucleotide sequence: TGTGCCAGCAGCCGGACAGGGCATAATGGCGGGGAGCTGTTTTTT.

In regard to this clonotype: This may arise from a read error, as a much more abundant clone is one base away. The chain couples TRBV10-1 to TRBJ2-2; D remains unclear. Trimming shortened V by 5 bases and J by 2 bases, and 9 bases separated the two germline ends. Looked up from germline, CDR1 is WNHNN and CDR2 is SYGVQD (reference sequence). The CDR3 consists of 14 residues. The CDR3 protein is CASSLAHNTGELFF. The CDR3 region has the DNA TGCGCCAGCAGTCTCGCGCACAACACCGGGGAGCTGTTTTTT.

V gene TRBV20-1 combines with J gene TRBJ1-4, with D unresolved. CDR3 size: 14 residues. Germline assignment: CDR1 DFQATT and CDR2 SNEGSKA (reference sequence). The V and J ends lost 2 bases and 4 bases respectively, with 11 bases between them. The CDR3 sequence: CSARREEHNEKLFF. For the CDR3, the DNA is TGCAGTGCTAGACGCGAGGAGCATAATGAAAAACTGTTTTTT.

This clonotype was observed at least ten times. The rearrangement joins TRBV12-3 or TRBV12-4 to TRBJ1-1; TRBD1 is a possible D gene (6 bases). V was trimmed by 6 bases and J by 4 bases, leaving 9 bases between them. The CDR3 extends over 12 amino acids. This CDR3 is CASRKQGTEAFF. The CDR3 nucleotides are TGTGCCAGCAGGAAACAGGGCACTGAAGCTTTCTTT.

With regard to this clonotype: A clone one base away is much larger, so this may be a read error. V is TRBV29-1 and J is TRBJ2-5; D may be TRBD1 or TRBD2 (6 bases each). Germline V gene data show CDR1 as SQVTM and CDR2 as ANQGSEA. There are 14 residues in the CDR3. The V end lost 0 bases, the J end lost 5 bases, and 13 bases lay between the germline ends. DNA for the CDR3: TGCAGCGTTGAAGACCGAAGGGGGGTGGAGACCCAGTACTTC. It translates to CSVEDRRGVETQYF.

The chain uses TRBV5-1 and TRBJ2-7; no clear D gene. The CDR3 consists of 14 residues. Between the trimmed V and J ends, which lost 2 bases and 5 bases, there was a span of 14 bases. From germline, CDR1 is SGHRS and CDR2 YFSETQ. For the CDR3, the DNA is TGCGCCAGCAGCTTCTTGGGCAGTCGGGACGAGCAGTACTTC. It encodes CASSFLGSRDEQYF.

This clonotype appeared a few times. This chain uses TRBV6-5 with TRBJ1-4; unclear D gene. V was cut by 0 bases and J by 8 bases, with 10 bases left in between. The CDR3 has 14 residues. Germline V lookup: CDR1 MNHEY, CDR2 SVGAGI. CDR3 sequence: CASSYSQAREKLFF. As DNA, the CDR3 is TGTGCCAGCAGTTACTCTCAGGCCAGGGAAAAACTGTTTTTT.

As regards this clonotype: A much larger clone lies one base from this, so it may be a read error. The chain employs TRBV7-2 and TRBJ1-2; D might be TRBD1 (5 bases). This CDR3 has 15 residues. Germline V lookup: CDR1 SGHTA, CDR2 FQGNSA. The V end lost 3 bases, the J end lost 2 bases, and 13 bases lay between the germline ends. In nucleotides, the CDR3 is TGTGCCAGCAGCTTCGGACGACAGCTAAACTATGGCTACACCTTC. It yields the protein CASSFGRQLNYGYTF.

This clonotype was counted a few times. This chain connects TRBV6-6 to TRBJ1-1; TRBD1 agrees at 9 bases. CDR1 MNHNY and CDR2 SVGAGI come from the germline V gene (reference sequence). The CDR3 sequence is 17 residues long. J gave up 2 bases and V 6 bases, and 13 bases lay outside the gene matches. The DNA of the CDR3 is TGTGCCAGCAGGTTCCCTTTGGCGGGACAGGGAAACACTGAAGCTTTCTTT. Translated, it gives CASRFPLAGQGNTEAFF.

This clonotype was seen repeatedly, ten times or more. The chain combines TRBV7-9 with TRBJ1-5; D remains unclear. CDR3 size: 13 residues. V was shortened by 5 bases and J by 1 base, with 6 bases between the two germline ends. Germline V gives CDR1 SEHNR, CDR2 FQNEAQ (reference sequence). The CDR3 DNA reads TGTGCCAGCAGCACCTCAAGCAATCAGCCCCAGCATTTT. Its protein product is CASSTSSNQPQHF.

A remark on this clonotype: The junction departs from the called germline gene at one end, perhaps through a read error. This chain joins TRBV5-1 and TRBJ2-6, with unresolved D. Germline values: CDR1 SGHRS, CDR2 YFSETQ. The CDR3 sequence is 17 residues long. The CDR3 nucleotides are TGCGCCGGCAGCTTATTCGGGCGCCTCTCTGGGGCCAACGTCCTGACTTTC. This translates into CAGSLFGRLSGANVLTF.

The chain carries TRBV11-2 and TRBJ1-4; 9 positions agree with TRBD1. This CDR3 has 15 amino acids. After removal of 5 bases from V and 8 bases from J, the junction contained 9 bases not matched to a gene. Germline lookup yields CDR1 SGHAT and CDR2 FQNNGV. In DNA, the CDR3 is TGTGCCAGCAGCGCCGGGACAGGGTCGGGCGAAAAACTGTTTTTT. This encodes CASSAGTGSGEKLFF. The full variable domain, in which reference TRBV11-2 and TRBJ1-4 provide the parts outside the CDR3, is EAGVAQSPRYKIIEKRQSVAFWCNPISGHATLYWYQQILGQGPKLLIQFQNNGVVDDSQLPKDRFSAERLKGVDSTLKIQPAKLEDSAVYLCASSAGTGSGEKLFFGSGTQLSVL.

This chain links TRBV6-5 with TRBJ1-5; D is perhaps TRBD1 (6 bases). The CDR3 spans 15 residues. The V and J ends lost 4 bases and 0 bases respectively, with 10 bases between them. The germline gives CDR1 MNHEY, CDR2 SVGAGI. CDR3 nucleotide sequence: TGTGCCAGCAGTTCCGACAGGTATAGCAATCAGCCCCAGCATTTT. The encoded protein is CASSSDRYSNQPQHF.

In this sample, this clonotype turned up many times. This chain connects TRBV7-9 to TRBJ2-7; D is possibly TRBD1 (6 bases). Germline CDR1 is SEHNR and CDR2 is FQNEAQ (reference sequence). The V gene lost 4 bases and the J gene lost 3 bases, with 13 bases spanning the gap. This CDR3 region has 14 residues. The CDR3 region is CASSSGDRNYEQYF. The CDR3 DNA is TGTGCCAGCAGCTCTGGAGACAGGAACTACGAGCAGTACTTC.

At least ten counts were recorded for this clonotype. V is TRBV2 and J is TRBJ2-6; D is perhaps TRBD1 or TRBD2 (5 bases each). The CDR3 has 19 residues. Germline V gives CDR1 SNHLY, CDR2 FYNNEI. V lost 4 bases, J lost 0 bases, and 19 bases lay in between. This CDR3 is CASSAPQGTRISGANVLTF. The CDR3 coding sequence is TGTGCCAGCAGTGCGCCTCAAGGGACCCGAATCTCTGGGGCCAACGTCCTGACTTTC.

In DNA form, the CDR3 reads TGCGCCAGCAGCCAAGATTCACCGGGGACCGCTCAGCCCCAGCATTTT. Translating gives CASSQDSPGTAQPQHF. V gene TRBV4-1 combines with J gene TRBJ1-5; possibly TRBD1 for D (5 bases). Trimming left V 0 bases short and J 6 bases short, with 15 bases between. The CDR3 is 16 amino acids. The germline CDR1 and CDR2 sequences are MGHRA and YSYEKL.

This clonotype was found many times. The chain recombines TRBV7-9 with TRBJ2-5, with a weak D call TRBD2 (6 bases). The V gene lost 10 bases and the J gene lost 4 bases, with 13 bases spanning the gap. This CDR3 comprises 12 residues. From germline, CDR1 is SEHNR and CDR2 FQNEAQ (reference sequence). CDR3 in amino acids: CATRQGGETQYF. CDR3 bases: TGTGCCACCAGGCAGGGAGGAGAGACCCAGTACTTC.

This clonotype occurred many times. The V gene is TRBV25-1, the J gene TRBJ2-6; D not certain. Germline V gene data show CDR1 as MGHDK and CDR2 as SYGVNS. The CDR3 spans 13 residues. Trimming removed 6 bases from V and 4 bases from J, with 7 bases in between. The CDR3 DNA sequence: TGTGCCAGCAGGGGTATGGGGGCCAACGTCCTGACTTTC. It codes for CASRGMGANVLTF.

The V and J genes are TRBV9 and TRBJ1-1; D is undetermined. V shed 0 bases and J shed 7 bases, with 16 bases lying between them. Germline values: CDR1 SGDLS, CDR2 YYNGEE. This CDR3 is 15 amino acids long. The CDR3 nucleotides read TGTGCCAGCAGCGTAGATAACTCAGGAGGGCGTGAAGCTTTCTTT. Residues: CASSVDNSGGREAFF.

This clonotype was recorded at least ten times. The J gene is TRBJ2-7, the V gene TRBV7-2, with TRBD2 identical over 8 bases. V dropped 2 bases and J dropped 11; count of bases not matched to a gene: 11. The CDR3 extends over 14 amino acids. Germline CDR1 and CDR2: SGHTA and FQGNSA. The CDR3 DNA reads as TGTGCCAGCAGCTTACGGCGGGAGGCTGATAGGGAGTACTTC. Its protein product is CASSLRREADREYF.

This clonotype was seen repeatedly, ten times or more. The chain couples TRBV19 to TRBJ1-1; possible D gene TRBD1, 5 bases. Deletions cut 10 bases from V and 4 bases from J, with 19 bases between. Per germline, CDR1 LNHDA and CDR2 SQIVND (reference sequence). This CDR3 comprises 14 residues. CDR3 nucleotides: TGTGCCACTAAACGGGCCGCAGGGTCCACTGAAGCTTTCTTT. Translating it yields CATKRAAGSTEAFF.

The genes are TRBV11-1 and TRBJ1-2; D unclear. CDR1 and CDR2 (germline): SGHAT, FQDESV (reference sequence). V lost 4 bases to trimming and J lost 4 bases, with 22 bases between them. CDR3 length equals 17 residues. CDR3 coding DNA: TGTGCCAGCAGCTCACAATCTACACAGAGATTTGGCTATGGCTACACCTTC. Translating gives CASSSQSTQRFGYGYTF. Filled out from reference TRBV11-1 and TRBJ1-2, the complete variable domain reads EAEVAQSPRYKITEKSQAVAFWCDPISGHATLYWYRQILGQGPELLVQFQDESVVDDSQLPKDRFSAERLKGVDSTLKIQPAELGDSAMYLCASSSQSTQRFGYGYTFGSGTRLTVV.

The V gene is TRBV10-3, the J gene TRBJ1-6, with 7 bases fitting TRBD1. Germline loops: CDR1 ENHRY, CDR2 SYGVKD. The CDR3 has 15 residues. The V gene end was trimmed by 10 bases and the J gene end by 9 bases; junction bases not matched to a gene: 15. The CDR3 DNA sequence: TGTGCCAGCTCAGTGGGACAGTTATTGAGTTCACCCCTCCACTTT. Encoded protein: CASSVGQLLSSPLHF.

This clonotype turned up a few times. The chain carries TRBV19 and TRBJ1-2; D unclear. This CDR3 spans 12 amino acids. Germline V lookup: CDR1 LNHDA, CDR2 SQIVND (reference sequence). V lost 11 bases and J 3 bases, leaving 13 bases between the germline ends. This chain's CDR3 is CALLEPDYGYTF. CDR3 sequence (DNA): TGTGCCCTCCTGGAGCCGGACTATGGCTACACCTTC.

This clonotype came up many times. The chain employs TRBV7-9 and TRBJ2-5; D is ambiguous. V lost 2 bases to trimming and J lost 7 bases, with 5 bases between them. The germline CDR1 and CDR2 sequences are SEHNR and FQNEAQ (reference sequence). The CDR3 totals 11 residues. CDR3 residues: CASSLLGTQYF. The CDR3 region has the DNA TGTGCCAGCAGCTTATTAGGGACCCAGTACTTC.

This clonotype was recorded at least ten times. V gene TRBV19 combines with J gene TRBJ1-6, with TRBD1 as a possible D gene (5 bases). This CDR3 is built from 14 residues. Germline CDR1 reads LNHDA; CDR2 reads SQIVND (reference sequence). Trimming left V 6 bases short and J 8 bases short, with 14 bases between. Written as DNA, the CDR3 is TGTGCCAGTAGCTCAGGGACGGATTATTCACCCCTCCACTTT. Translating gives CASSSGTDYSPLHF.

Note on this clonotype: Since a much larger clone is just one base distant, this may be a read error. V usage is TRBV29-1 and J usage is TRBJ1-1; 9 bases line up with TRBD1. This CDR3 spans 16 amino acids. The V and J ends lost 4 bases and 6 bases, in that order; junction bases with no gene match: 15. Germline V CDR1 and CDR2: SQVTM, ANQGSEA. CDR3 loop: CSVVAGQGGSGAEAFF. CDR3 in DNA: TGCAGCGTTGTGGCGGGACAGGGAGGCTCCGGCGCTGAAGCTTTCTTT.

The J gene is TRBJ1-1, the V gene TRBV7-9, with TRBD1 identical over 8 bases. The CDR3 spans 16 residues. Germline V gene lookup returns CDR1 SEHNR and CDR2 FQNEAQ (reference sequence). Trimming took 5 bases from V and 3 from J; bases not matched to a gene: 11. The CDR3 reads CASSPGTGGRDTEAFF. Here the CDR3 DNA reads TGTGCCAGCAGCCCTGGGACAGGAGGACGGGACACTGAAGCTTTCTTT.

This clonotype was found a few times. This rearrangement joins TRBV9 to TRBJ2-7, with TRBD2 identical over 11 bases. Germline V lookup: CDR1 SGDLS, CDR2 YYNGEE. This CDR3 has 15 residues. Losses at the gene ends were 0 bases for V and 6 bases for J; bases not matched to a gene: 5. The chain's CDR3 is CASSVDSLAGAEQYF. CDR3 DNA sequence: TGTGCCAGCAGCGTAGATTCACTAGCGGGAGCCGAGCAGTACTTC.

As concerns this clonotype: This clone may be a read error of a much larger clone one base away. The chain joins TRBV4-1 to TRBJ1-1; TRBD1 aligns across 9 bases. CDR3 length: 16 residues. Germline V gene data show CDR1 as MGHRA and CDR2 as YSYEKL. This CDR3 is CASSHRDRVENAEAFF. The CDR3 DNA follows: TGTGCCAGCAGCCATCGGGACAGGGTAGAAAACGCTGAAGCTTTCTTT.